One T cell receptor beta chain is described in this entry. The sample originates from a study of blood T cell repertoires in COVID-19. Study information: T cells, B-cell-depleted T cells, or PBMCs supplied cDNA or gDNA.

Assay used: immunoSEQ multiplex PCR; TCRdb lists only in-frame clones, some missing. The sample gives some 130,000 clones, around 86% of which show up once; about 2.5% is in the top ten. The V gene lost 4 bases and the J gene lost 5 bases, with 8 bases spanning the gap. The CDR3 covers 13 residues. CDR1 SNHLY and CDR2 FYNNEI come from the germline V gene. The chain uses TRBV2 and TRBJ1-4; D gene uncertain. The sequenced sample was peripheral blood. The origin of this receptor is a man in his forties or fifties with active COVID-19. The CDR3 bases are TGTGCCAGCAGTGTAGACTGGAATGAAAAACTGTTTTTT. This translates into CASSVDWNEKLFF.